One sample yielded the 27 T cell receptor beta chains listed below, sequenced in a study of shared clonotypes between healthy human individuals. Profiled with immunoSEQ multiplex PCR; TCRdb holds only in-frame clones, not every one. The sample lists under 1 million clones, about 96% seen once, with about 0.21% in the top ten. Naive CD8 cells were CD45RO-negative, positively selected for CCR7, excluding terminally differentiated effector memory CD45RA+ cells. The sequenced sample consisted of naive CD8+ T cells sorted from blood. These receptors were obtained from a man aged 25 to 40 in good health.

The chain links TRBV28 to TRBJ1-5; D not resolved. This CDR3 has 11 residues. The V end was cut by 6 bases, the J end by 6 bases, with 6 bases between. Germline V gene data show CDR1 as MDHEN and CDR2 as SYDVKM. CDR3 sequence reads: CASSRGQPQHF. For the CDR3, the DNA is TGTGCCAGCAGCCGTGGTCAGCCCCAGCATTTT.

The CDR3 reads CSVDKGRGRPYEQYF. CDR3 sequence (DNA): TGCAGCGTTGATAAGGGCAGGGGGCGGCCCTACGAGCAGTACTTC. The V and J genes are TRBV29-1 and TRBJ2-7, with TRBD1 matching 8 bases. V shed 3 bases, J shed 2 bases, and the junction held 9 bases outside the gene matches. Germline V gene data show CDR1 as SQVTM and CDR2 as ANQGSEA. The CDR3 sequence is 15 residues long.

The rearrangement links TRBV9 to TRBJ2-7; 10 bases match TRBD2. The CDR3 extends over 15 amino acids. The V gene's germline CDR1 is SGDLS and CDR2 YYNGEE. The junction had 5 bases not matched to a gene; V was cut back by 0 bases and J by 5 bases. The CDR3 nucleotides are TGTGCCAGCAGCGTAGCCCTAGCGGGAGCTCACGAGCAGTACTTC. This translates into CASSVALAGAHEQYF.

V is TRBV7-9 and J is TRBJ2-7; no firm D call. Germline V gene sequence: CDR1 SEHNR, CDR2 FQNEAQ (reference sequence). Trimming shortened V by 7 bases and J by 2 bases, and 15 bases separated the two germline ends. The CDR3 runs 14 residues. The CDR3 coding sequence is TGTGCCAGCACCTTCTCCGTCGTTCCCTACGAGCAGTACTTC. Translation: CASTFSVVPYEQYF.

The chain employs TRBV19 and TRBJ1-5; possible D gene TRBD1, 5 bases. CDR3 length equals 16 residues. CDR1 LNHDA and CDR2 SQIVND come from the germline V gene (reference sequence). Deletions cut 7 bases from V and 5 bases from J, with 21 bases between. The CDR3 region is CASIMFGGRGDQPQHF. CDR3 nucleotides: TGTGCCAGTATCATGTTCGGGGGAAGAGGGGATCAGCCCCAGCATTTT. Full variable domain (rest looked up from reference TRBV19 and TRBJ1-5): DGGITQSPKYLFRKEGQNVTLSCEQNLNHDAMYWYRQDPGQGLRLIYYSQIVNDFQKGDIAEGYSVSREKKESFPLTVTSAQKNPTAFYLCASIMFGGRGDQPQHFGDGTRLSIL.

The sample holds one count of this clone. The CDR3 sequence: CSVTGTDANQPQHF. As DNA, the CDR3 is TGCAGCGTTACTGGGACAGACGCTAATCAGCCCCAGCATTTT. This chain links TRBV29-1 with TRBJ1-5, with 7 bases identical to TRBD1. From germline, CDR1 is SQVTM and CDR2 ANQGSEA. V was pared by 5 bases and J by 4 bases, with 8 bases of the junction left unmatched. The CDR3 has 14 amino acids. The full variable domain, with the rest looked up from reference TRBV29-1 and TRBJ1-5, is SAVISQKPSRDICQRGTSLTIQCQVDSQVTMMFWYRQQPGQSLTLIATANQGSEATYESGFVIDKFPISRPNLTFSTLTVSNMSPEDSSIYLCSVTGTDANQPQHFGDGTRLSIL.

This rearrangement joins TRBV4-1 to TRBJ2-7; TRBD2 aligns across 7 bases. Germline V lookup: CDR1 MGHRA, CDR2 YSYEKL. This CDR3 spans 15 amino acids. V was pared by 4 bases and J by 7 bases, with 13 bases of the junction left unmatched. CDR3 sequence (DNA): TGCGCCAGCAGCCTCCTGCACGGGGGAGGGAAAGAGCAGTACTTC. Encoded protein: CASSLLHGGGKEQYF.

V gene TRBV19 combines with J gene TRBJ2-1, with D perhaps being TRBD1 or TRBD2 (6 bases each). Between the trimmed V and J ends, which lost 3 bases and 3 bases, there was a span of 12 bases. CDR1 and CDR2 from the germline V gene are LNHDA and SQIVND (reference sequence). The CDR3 contains 15 residues. CDR3 coding DNA: TGTGCCAGTAGTATTAAAGGGGGGTTCTACAATGAGCAGTTCTTC. It yields the protein CASSIKGGFYNEQFF.

The rearrangement links TRBV18 to TRBJ1-1; D gene ambiguous. V dropped 2 bases and J dropped 2 bases, with 9 bases sitting between them. This CDR3 region has 14 residues. Germline CDR1 is KGHSH and CDR2 is LQKENI. In nucleotides, the CDR3 is TGTGCCAGCTCACCAAAGGAAACTAACACTGAAGCTTTCTTT. Translated, it gives CASSPKETNTEAFF.

The V call is TRBV2, the J call TRBJ1-1; D might be TRBD1 (6 bases). Germline V lookup: CDR1 SNHLY, CDR2 FYNNEI. With 6 bases removed from V and 8 bases from J, the gap between germline ends came to 10 bases. The CDR3 covers 11 residues. The CDR3 reads CASREDREAFF. The CDR3 DNA sequence: TGTGCCAGCAGGGAGGACAGAGAAGCTTTCTTT.

The rearrangement joins TRBV5-1 to TRBJ2-3; no clear D. Germline loops: CDR1 SGHRS, CDR2 YFSETQ. Trimming shortened V by 0 bases and J by 2 bases, and 10 bases separated the two germline ends. This CDR3 contains 15 residues. The CDR3 sequence is CASSLEGLYTDTQYF. CDR3 coding DNA: TGCGCCAGCAGCTTGGAGGGCCTATACACAGATACGCAGTATTTT.

This clone was found once. This chain uses TRBV29-1 with TRBJ2-7; D is uncertain. The CDR3 loop spans 13 amino acids. The V end was cut by 6 bases, the J end by 3 bases, with 15 bases between. Germline lookup yields CDR1 SQVTM and CDR2 ANQGSEA. As DNA, the CDR3 is TGCAGCGTCCTAGACCTTAGTTACTACGAGCAGTACTTC. Residues: CSVLDLSYYEQYF.

This chain joins TRBV6-5 and TRBJ2-1, with 12 bases identical to TRBD2. The germline gives CDR1 MNHEY, CDR2 SVGAGI. This CDR3 region has 15 residues. The junction had 4 bases not matched to a gene; V was cut back by 7 bases and J by 3 bases. CDR3 region: CASTVTSGSYNEQFF. Written as DNA, the CDR3 is TGTGCCAGCACCGTGACTAGCGGGAGCTACAATGAGCAGTTCTTC.

CDR3 residues: CASSYTGTARYTEAFF. The CDR3 coding sequence is TGTGCCAGCAGTTACACAGGGACAGCAAGATACACTGAAGCTTTCTTT. The chain couples TRBV6-5 to TRBJ1-1; 7 bases map to TRBD1. The CDR3 length is 16 residues. The V segment lost 2 bases and the J segment 3 bases; nucleotides outside the gene matches: 9. Germline V gene sequence: CDR1 MNHEY, CDR2 SVGAGI.

This sequence joins TRBV5-6 and TRBJ2-3, with D perhaps matching TRBD2 (5 bases). The CDR3 loop spans 15 amino acids. V lost 7 bases to trimming and J lost 2 bases, with 17 bases between them. The germline CDR1 and CDR2 sequences are SGHDT and YYEEEE. CDR3 loop: CASRPRTALTDTQYF. The CDR3, as DNA: TGTGCCAGCCGACCTCGGACTGCCCTCACAGATACGCAGTATTTT.

There are a few counts of this clone. V is TRBV5-1 and J is TRBJ2-3; 9 bases line up with TRBD2. Trimming at V came to 4 bases and at J to 2 bases, leaving 8 bases not matched to a gene. This CDR3 spans 16 amino acids. Germline V gene data show CDR1 as SGHRS and CDR2 as YFSETQ. CDR3 in amino acids: CASSPPGLAYTDTQYF. The CDR3 nucleotides are TGCGCCAGCAGCCCGCCGGGACTAGCTTACACAGATACGCAGTATTTT.

This clone was counted a single time. The chain is built from TRBV19 and TRBJ2-1, with TRBD2 matching 7 bases. CDR1 LNHDA and CDR2 SQIVND come from the germline V gene (reference sequence). This CDR3 region has 15 residues. V shed 4 bases, J shed 3 bases, and the junction held 6 bases outside the gene matches. The CDR3 coding sequence is TGTGCCAGTAGTAAACTCGCGGGAGACTACAATGAGCAGTTCTTC. Translated, it gives CASSKLAGDYNEQFF.

The rearrangement joins TRBV19 to TRBJ1-4; D gene uncertain. The ends were cut back, 5 bases at V and 0 bases at J, with 10 bases in the middle. The CDR3 sequence is 15 residues long. The germline CDR1 and CDR2 sequences are LNHDA and SQIVND (reference sequence). CDR3 protein: CASSDPGSTNEKLFF. CDR3 DNA: TGTGCCAGTAGTGACCCGGGGTCAACTAATGAAAAACTGTTTTTT.

V is TRBV4-1 and J is TRBJ1-2; D gene ambiguous. The germline gives CDR1 MGHRA, CDR2 YSYEKL. Trimming removed 0 bases at V and 8 bases at J, with 13 bases between. The CDR3 loop spans 14 amino acids. CDR3 coding DNA: TGCGCCAGCAGCCAAGATATTGGTCAAATAGGCTACACCTTC. Protein product: CASSQDIGQIGYTF.

The sample holds a few counts of this clone. This sequence joins TRBV6-5 and TRBJ2-1; 8 bases are a match to TRBD1. Germline CDR1 MNHEY, CDR2 SVGAGI. CDR3 length: 15 amino acids. V lost 2 bases to trimming and J lost 3 bases; unmatched junction nucleotides: 3. The CDR3 is CASSYGQGYYNEQFF. The CDR3 DNA reads as TGTGCCAGCAGTTACGGACAGGGCTACTACAATGAGCAGTTCTTC.

The gene calls are TRBV16 and TRBJ1-2, with D maybe TRBD1 (6 bases). Germline assignment: CDR1 KGHSY and CDR2 FQNENV. Trimming took 2 bases from V and 3 from J, leaving 19 bases between them. The CDR3 is 17 amino acids. CDR3 DNA: TGTGCCAGCAGCCAAACCACTGCCAGGGGACGTTACTATGGCTACACCTTC. This codes for CASSQTTARGRYYGYTF.

This chain links TRBV10-3 with TRBJ2-1; 7 positions agree with TRBD2. The CDR3 extends over 17 amino acids. V lost 2 bases and J lost 5; bases outside the gene matches: 12. The V gene's germline CDR1 is ENHRY and CDR2 SYGVKD. The CDR3 DNA sequence: TGTGCCATCAGTGAGAACGCCGGGACTACAAGAAACAATGAGCAGTTCTTC. It encodes CAISENAGTTRNNEQFF.

The chain joins TRBV11-3 to TRBJ2-3, with TRBD2 matching over 12 bases. V lost 5 bases, J lost 4 bases, and 7 bases stayed unmatched. The CDR3 has 16 residues. CDR1 is SGHNT, CDR2 YENEEA, per germline. The CDR3 here is CASSPRTSGTADTQYF. In DNA form, the CDR3 reads TGTGCCAGCAGCCCACGGACTAGCGGGACTGCAGATACGCAGTATTTT.

This clone was counted between two and nine times. The V call is TRBV27, the J call TRBJ2-7, with 14 bases that match TRBD2. CDR1 and CDR2 from the germline V gene are MNHEY and SMNVEV (reference sequence). Trimming cost V 7 bases and J 0 bases; bases outside gene matches: 5. The CDR3 length is 16 residues. The CDR3 is CASTGTSGSSSYEQYF. CDR3 in DNA: TGTGCCAGCACCGGGACTAGCGGGAGCTCCTCCTACGAGCAGTACTTC.

This clone has a single count. The V gene is TRBV7-6, the J gene TRBJ2-7; no reliable D call. Germline assignment: CDR1 SGHVS and CDR2 FNYEAQ. V was cut by 5 bases and J by 0 bases, with 17 bases left in between. CDR3 size: 16 residues. The CDR3, as DNA: TGTGCCAGCAGCCCCACGGTTGTACGGGCCTCCTACGAGCAGTACTTC. Its protein product is CASSPTVVRASYEQYF.

The chain combines TRBV11-2 with TRBJ2-1; possible D gene TRBD2, 6 bases. The CDR3 has 18 residues. Deletions cut 4 bases from V and 4 bases from J, with 23 bases between. The V gene's germline CDR1 is SGHAT and CDR2 FQNNGV. Here the CDR3 DNA reads TGTGCCAGCAGCTCGCACCCCTCCGGGGGTTTGCGTTACAATGAGCAGTTCTTC. It yields the protein CASSSHPSGGLRYNEQFF.

This chain connects TRBV5-1 to TRBJ2-7; TRBD2 is a possible D gene (5 bases). Germline CDR1 and CDR2: SGHRS and YFSETQ. Trimming pared 3 bases from V and 7 bases from J, leaving 11 bases between. CDR3 length equals 12 residues. The CDR3 protein is CASSSSGEEQYF. In nucleotides, the CDR3 is TGCGCCAGCAGCTCCTCCGGGGAGGAGCAGTACTTC. The variable domain in full, with the rest retrieved from reference TRBV5-1 and TRBJ2-7, is KAGVTQTPRYLIKTRGQQVTLSCSPISGHRSVSWYQQTPGQGLQFLFEYFSETQRNKGNFPGRFSGRQFSNSRSEMNVSTLELGDSALYLCASSSSGEEQYFGPGTRLTVT.